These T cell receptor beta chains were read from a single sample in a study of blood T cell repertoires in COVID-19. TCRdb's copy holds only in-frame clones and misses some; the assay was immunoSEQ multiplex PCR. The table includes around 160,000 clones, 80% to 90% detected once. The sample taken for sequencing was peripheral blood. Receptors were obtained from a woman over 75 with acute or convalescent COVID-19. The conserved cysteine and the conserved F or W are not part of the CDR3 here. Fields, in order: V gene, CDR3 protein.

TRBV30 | AWSDRGLEKLF
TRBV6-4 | ASSLTGWTEAF
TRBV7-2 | ASSLSSSYEQY
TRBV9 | ASSVAASGVQETQY
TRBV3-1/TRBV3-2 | ASSLNVGAVNTEAF
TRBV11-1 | ASSLEGVYSYNEQF
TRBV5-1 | ASSPFRATGELF
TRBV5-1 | ASSLDQGDYGYT
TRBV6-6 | ASSGTKAF
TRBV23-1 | ASSQSRGKSGSPLH
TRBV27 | ASSLWGGDHEQY
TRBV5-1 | ASSLEGRQPQH
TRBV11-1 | ASSTSGSYETQY
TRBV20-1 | SASGTSGGTYEQY
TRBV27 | ASSREGYNEQF
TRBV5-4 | ASSLGSGNFYEQY
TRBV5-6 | ASSLGGLAGGTDTQY
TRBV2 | ASKPGLAGVRGETQY
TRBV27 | ASSLIRVSEAF
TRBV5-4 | ASRHNVDRAHGYT
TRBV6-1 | ASSEAGTGLYGYT
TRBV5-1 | ASSLRSPGQQHNGYT
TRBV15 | ATSSDYHGYT
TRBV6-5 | ASRWGQLGYGYT
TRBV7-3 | ASSLGHGVLT
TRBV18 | ASSSRTGGGSGANVLT
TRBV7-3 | ASSRAGDRAGNEQF
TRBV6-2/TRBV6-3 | ASSSLRTGFYEQY
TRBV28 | ASRGAGDINEQF
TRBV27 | ASSLYGLGIHNEQF
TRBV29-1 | SVKRNEAF
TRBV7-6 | ASSLRSSGPFPGANVLT
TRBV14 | ASSQISYNEQF
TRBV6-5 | ASSSYGGSTDTQY
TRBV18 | ASSPLLGSDTEAF
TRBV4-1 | ASSQTTGLQETQY
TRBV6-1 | ASSELAVVYNEQF
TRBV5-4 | ASSLGFGQGTEAF
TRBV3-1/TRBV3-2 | ASSQDRDGYT
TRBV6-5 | ASSYGTNPEGYT
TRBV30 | AWSAIRGGRARGPARQY
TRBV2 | ASRPGTVGVLGTGELF
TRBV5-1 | ASSLVRDRGYEQY
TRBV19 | ASSIIMGSSYNEQF
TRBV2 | ASSDRNRDNQPQH
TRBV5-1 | ASSLEPGGQETQY
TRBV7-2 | ASSSYLRGTGELF
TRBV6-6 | ASSYGATGQETQY
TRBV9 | ASSVEGMGWELF
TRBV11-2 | ASSLKQGAGEQY
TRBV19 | ASSPRQGNTEAF
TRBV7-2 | ASSLDFSRLNEQY
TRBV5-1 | ASSLGTYYNEQF
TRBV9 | ASSVEPGGNQETQY
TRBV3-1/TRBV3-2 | ASSPSPGQALETQY
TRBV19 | ASSILGSSYNEQF
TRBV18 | ASSPQGLGNEQF
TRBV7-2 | ASSAGLAGVSEQY
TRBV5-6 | ASSLRQGRTQH